The 22 T cell receptor beta chains presented below share a single source sample, sequenced in a study of shared clonotypes between healthy human individuals. Repertoires were generated with immunoSEQ multiplex PCR, while TCRdb's copy carries only in-frame clones and drops some. Here the sample spans 1,100,000 or so clones, about 84% being singletons. The specimen was memory CD4+ T cells from PBMCs. Subset: CD45RA-negative fraction. These receptors originate from a man younger than 35 in good health. Some clones in this sample may be carry-over from other donors' samples.

The genes are TRBV20-1 and TRBJ1-2; the D is unclear. Germline V CDR1 and CDR2: DFQATT, SNEGSKA (reference sequence). The length of the CDR3 is 11 residues. V was clipped by 3 bases and J by 7 bases, with 9 bases between them. In nucleotides, the CDR3 is TGCAGTGCTAGGTCGCCGAGTGGCTACACCTTC. This translates into CSARSPSGYTF.

V usage is TRBV5-1 and J usage is TRBJ2-6; 7 nucleotides match TRBD1. The CDR3 is 16 amino acids. The V gene end was trimmed by 4 bases and the J gene end by 2 bases; junction bases not matched to a gene: 6. Germline lookup yields CDR1 SGHRS and CDR2 YFSETQ. The DNA of the CDR3 is TGCGCCAGCAGCCCAACAGGACAGGCTGGGGCCAACGTCCTGACTTTC. Its translation: CASSPTGQAGANVLTF.

The chain joins TRBV20-1 to TRBJ1-2, with D hard to call. Per germline, CDR1 DFQATT and CDR2 SNEGSKA (reference sequence). The V end was cut by 8 bases, the J end by 6 bases, with 13 bases between. This CDR3 is 11 amino acids long. The CDR3 sequence is CSPDEHNGYTF. In nucleotides, the CDR3 is TGCAGTCCGGACGAACATAATGGCTACACCTTC.

The V gene is TRBV28, the J gene TRBJ1-1, with D possibly TRBD1 on 6 matching bases. V gave up 4 bases and J gave up 4 bases, with 16 bases separating them. Germline CDR1 and CDR2: MDHEN and SYDVKM. The CDR3 has 15 amino acids. CDR3 in DNA: TGTGCCAGCAGTTCCCGCAGGGGTTGGGTCACTGAAGCTTTCTTT. Translating it yields CASSSRRGWVTEAFF.

V and J are TRBV6-6 and TRBJ1-3; D call uncertain. This CDR3 is 15 amino acids long. Germline CDR1 reads MNHNY; CDR2 reads SVGAGI (reference sequence). V dropped 3 bases and J dropped 0 bases, with 9 bases sitting between them. Here the CDR3 reads CASSYLADSGNTIYF. The CDR3 coding sequence is TGTGCCAGCAGTTATCTCGCCGACTCTGGAAACACCATATATTTT.

V and J are TRBV5-1 and TRBJ2-7; a weak D match, TRBD2 (5 bases). CDR3 length: 13 residues. The V gene lost 4 bases and the J gene lost 1 base, with 9 bases spanning the gap. Germline V gene sequence: CDR1 SGHRS, CDR2 YFSETQ. The CDR3 region is CASSEGSSYEQYF. CDR3 nucleotide sequence: TGCGCCAGCAGCGAAGGGAGTTCCTACGAGCAGTACTTC.

The chain has TRBV7-2 and TRBJ1-1; D unclear. V was trimmed by 1 base and J by 2 bases, leaving 5 bases between them. CDR1 is SGHTA and CDR2 is FQGNSA in the germline V gene. The CDR3 totals 13 residues. CDR3: CASSLGANTEAFF. CDR3 sequence (DNA): TGTGCCAGCAGCTTAGGGGCCAACACTGAAGCTTTCTTT.

The chain links TRBV18 to TRBJ2-2; 10 bases are a match to TRBD1. Germline CDR1 KGHSH, CDR2 LQKENI. The CDR3 is made up of 17 amino acids. Trimming cost V 4 bases and J 6 bases; bases outside gene matches: 11. The CDR3 protein is CASSLPTGGVVAGELFF. CDR3 sequence (DNA): TGTGCCAGCTCACTACCGACAGGGGGCGTCGTGGCCGGGGAGCTGTTTTTT.

The genes are TRBV29-1 and TRBJ2-1; perhaps TRBD2 as D (5 bases). The germline V gene encodes CDR1 SQVTM and CDR2 ANQGSEA. The V and J ends lost 3 bases and 7 bases respectively, with 7 bases between them. The CDR3 contains 11 residues. This chain's CDR3 is CSVDRTNEQFF. In DNA, the CDR3 is TGCAGCGTTGATAGGACTAATGAGCAGTTCTTC.

The chain recombines TRBV7-2 with TRBJ2-3; perhaps TRBD2 as D (7 bases). Trimming took 2 bases from V and 6 from J, leaving 21 bases between them. Germline V gene data show CDR1 as SGHTA and CDR2 as FQGNSA. CDR3 length: 17 amino acids. Here the CDR3 DNA reads TGTGCCAGCAGCTTAACGTCTCGAGGACTAGGGGGGGATACGCAGTATTTT. Protein: CASSLTSRGLGGDTQYF.

The V gene is TRBV6-5, the J gene TRBJ2-7; 9 bases fit TRBD2. The CDR3 has 13 amino acids. J was trimmed by 2 bases and V by 7 bases; bases with no gene match: 3. In germline, CDR1 is MNHEY, CDR2 SVGAGI. Here the CDR3 reads CASTASGTYEQYF. DNA of the CDR3: TGTGCCAGCACGGCTAGCGGGACCTACGAGCAGTACTTC.

This chain joins TRBV27 and TRBJ2-1, with 8 nucleotides matching TRBD1. V lost 7 bases and J lost 4; bases outside the gene matches: 15. Germline loops: CDR1 MNHEY, CDR2 SMNVEV (reference sequence). The CDR3 contains 17 residues. The CDR3 here is CASTPRMGQVLYNEQFF. CDR3 DNA: TGTGCCAGCACCCCCCGGATGGGACAGGTCCTATACAATGAGCAGTTCTTC.

In this sample, this clone turned up a few times. CDR3 sequence reads: CASSPLDRGKGGYTF. DNA for the CDR3: TGCGCCAGCAGCCCACTGGACAGGGGAAAAGGAGGCTACACCTTC. The gene calls are TRBV5-1 and TRBJ1-2; TRBD1 aligns across 9 bases. J was trimmed by 8 bases and V by 4 bases; bases with no gene match: 12. Germline-derived CDR1 and CDR2 are SGHRS and YFSETQ. The length of the CDR3 is 15 residues.

CDR3 protein: CASSFSSGAEETQYF. The DNA of the CDR3 is TGCGCCAGCAGCTTTAGCTCGGGAGCGGAAGAGACCCAGTACTTC. The chain links TRBV5-1 to TRBJ2-5; maybe TRBD2 (6 bases). Germline-derived CDR1 and CDR2 are SGHRS and YFSETQ. V gave up 2 bases and J gave up 3 bases, with 14 bases separating them. The CDR3 is 15 residues long.

The chain recombines TRBV5-1 with TRBJ2-7; 10 bases match TRBD1. CDR1 and CDR2 (germline): SGHRS, YFSETQ. V shed 4 bases and J 7 bases; nucleotides not matched to a gene: 14. This CDR3 region has 16 residues. CDR3 residues: CASSLLGDRGIGEQYF. In DNA, the CDR3 is TGCGCCAGCAGCCTCCTAGGGGACAGGGGCATAGGGGAGCAGTACTTC.

The J gene is TRBJ2-3, the V gene TRBV7-9, with 7 bases that match TRBD2. The CDR3 extends over 15 amino acids. Trimming at V came to 1 base and at J to 4 bases, leaving 5 bases not matched to a gene. Germline V CDR1 and CDR2: SEHNR, FQNEAQ (reference sequence). CDR3 nucleotide sequence: TGTGCCAGCAGCTTAGGGACTAGATTCGCAGATACGCAGTATTTT. Protein: CASSLGTRFADTQYF. Full variable domain (missing parts from reference TRBV7-9 and TRBJ2-3): DTGVSQNPRHKITKRGQNVTFRCDPISEHNRLYWYRQTLGQGPEFLTYFQNEAQLEKSRLLSDRFSAERPKGSFSTLEIQRTEQGDSAMYLCASSLGTRFADTQYFGPGTRLTVL.

This chain links TRBV5-1 with TRBJ1-2; maybe TRBD1 (6 bases). The CDR3 runs 14 residues. CDR1 and CDR2 (germline): SGHRS, YFSETQ. Trimming cost V 3 bases and J 4 bases, with 13 bases left between them. The CDR3 region is CASSSLTGTYGYTF. CDR3 in DNA: TGCGCCAGCAGCTCGTTGACAGGAACCTATGGCTACACCTTC.

The chain recombines TRBV19 with TRBJ2-6; tentative D call: TRBD2 (5 bases). V was shortened by 8 bases and J by 4 bases, with 12 bases between the two germline ends. Looked up from germline, CDR1 is LNHDA and CDR2 is SQIVND (reference sequence). The CDR3 sequence is 14 residues long. CDR3 protein: CASERASGANVLTF. The CDR3 DNA sequence: TGTGCCAGTGAGAGGGCGTCCGGGGCCAACGTCCTGACTTTC.

The chain couples TRBV19 to TRBJ1-5, with D perhaps TRBD1 (6 bases). Germline CDR1 and CDR2: LNHDA and SQIVND (reference sequence). Between the trimmed V and J ends, which lost 3 bases and 0 bases, there was a span of 15 bases. The CDR3 runs to 17 residues. CDR3 sequence (DNA): TGTGCCAGTAGTATCCTTCGGACAGACAATAGCAATCAGCCCCAGCATTTT. It is translated as CASSILRTDNSNQPQHF.

The J gene is TRBJ2-7, the V gene TRBV4-1; TRBD1 aligns across 7 bases. The junction had 8 bases not matched to a gene; V was cut back by 0 bases and J by 3 bases. The CDR3 is made up of 16 amino acids. Germline CDR1 MGHRA, CDR2 YSYEKL. CDR3 sequence (DNA): TGCGCCAGCAGCCAAGATCGAGGGGGCACCTACTACGAGCAGTACTTC. Translation: CASSQDRGGTYYEQYF.

The chain has TRBV5-4 and TRBJ2-1; no clear D gene. Deletions cut 0 bases from V and 0 bases from J, with 10 bases between. The CDR3 extends over 16 amino acids. Germline V gene data show CDR1 as SGHNT and CDR2 as YYREEE (reference sequence). The CDR3 DNA follows: TGTGCCAGCAGCTTGGAGTATAGCACCTCCTACAATGAGCAGTTCTTC. Translated, it gives CASSLEYSTSYNEQFF.

The chain joins TRBV7-2 to TRBJ2-5, with D possibly TRBD1 on 5 matching bases. V lost 4 bases and J 4 bases, leaving 10 bases between the germline ends. CDR3 length: 13 residues. The germline V gene has CDR1 SGHTA and CDR2 FQGNSA. In DNA, the CDR3 is TGTGCCAGCAGCTCCCAGGGCGGAGAGACCCAGTACTTC. Translating it yields CASSSQGGETQYF.